These 10 T cell receptor beta chains originate from one sample sequenced in a study of a mutant IDH1 vaccine in newly diagnosed glioma. The repertoire was sequenced with immunoSEQ multiplex PCR; TCRdb's copy has only in-frame clones and lacks some. The sample has about 51,000 clones; more than 60% are singletons. Documented time point: baseline, week 1 (first vaccination visit). Regarding treatment: pre-vaccination baseline after standard-of-care therapy. The sequencing here drew on PBMCs, taken from a glioma patient treated with radiotherapy, temozolomide or both. Source of these receptors: a woman in her thirties or forties with glioma.

This clone was counted a few times. V usage is TRBV30 and J usage is TRBJ1-4; D is uncertain. Germline V gene sequence: CDR1 GTSNPN, CDR2 SVGIG (reference sequence). The V end lost 1 base, the J end lost 6 bases, and 9 bases lay between the germline ends. The CDR3 has 13 amino acids. CDR3 nucleotide sequence: TGTGCCTGGAGTGGGGATGGGGATGAAAAACTGTTTTTT. Protein sequence: CAWSGDGDEKLFF.

CDR3 sequence (DNA): TGTGCCAGCAGTAGGGACAGGGGTAGCAATCAGCCCCAGCATTTT. Translating it yields CASSRDRGSNQPQHF. This rearrangement joins TRBV2 to TRBJ1-5; 10 bases are shared with TRBD1. J was trimmed by 0 bases and V by 5 bases; bases with no gene match: 1. Germline CDR1 is SNHLY and CDR2 is FYNNEI. The CDR3 totals 15 residues.

V and J are TRBV5-1 and TRBJ1-6; D might be TRBD1 (5 bases). This CDR3 is built from 15 residues. With 0 bases removed from V and 10 bases from J, the gap between germline ends came to 14 bases. Germline CDR1 and CDR2: SGHRS and YFSETQ. The DNA of the CDR3 is TGCGCCAGCAGCTTGGTTCAGGGTTATGGATCACCCCTCCACTTT. Its protein product is CASSLVQGYGSPLHF.

This clone is judged medium-sized. This chain joins TRBV19 and TRBJ2-2, with D perhaps TRBD2 (5 bases). V gave up 8 bases and J gave up 4 bases, with 11 bases separating them. CDR3 length: 13 amino acids. Germline CDR1 reads LNHDA; CDR2 reads SQIVND (reference sequence). In DNA, the CDR3 is TGTGCCAGTCGCGTACTAGTCACCGGGGAGCTGTTTTTT. It encodes CASRVLVTGELFF.

This chain connects TRBV19 to TRBJ2-7; 10 bases are a match to TRBD2. CDR1 and CDR2 (germline): LNHDA, SQIVND (reference sequence). V shed 5 bases, J shed 3 bases, and the junction held 10 bases outside the gene matches. The CDR3 totals 16 residues. The CDR3 protein is CASSPGLAGALYEQYF. DNA of the CDR3: TGTGCCAGTAGTCCAGGGCTAGCGGGGGCCCTCTACGAGCAGTACTTC.

The chain couples TRBV7-6 to TRBJ1-2; the match to TRBD1 covers 11 bases. V lost 1 base and J lost 8; bases outside the gene matches: 6. Germline V gives CDR1 SGHVS, CDR2 FNYEAQ. This CDR3 region has 15 residues. The CDR3 protein is CASSLGGQGAGGYTF. CDR3 bases: TGTGCCAGCAGCTTAGGAGGACAGGGGGCTGGGGGCTACACCTTC.

In this sample, this clone turned up a few times. Here the CDR3 DNA reads TGCGCCAGCAGCCGCGGAGGAAATCAGCCCCAGCATTTT. It encodes CASSRGGNQPQHF. The V and J genes are TRBV5-1 and TRBJ1-5; D is unresolved. This CDR3 comprises 13 residues. V was trimmed by 4 bases and J by 4 bases, leaving 9 bases between them. Germline V gives CDR1 SGHRS, CDR2 YFSETQ.

The DNA for the CDR3 is TGTGCCAGCATCAACCACAGGGACAGCAATCAGCCCCAGCATTTT. Translation: CASINHRDSNQPQHF. The V call is TRBV2, the J call TRBJ1-5; a weak D match, TRBD1 (6 bases). Germline loops: CDR1 SNHLY, CDR2 FYNNEI. The CDR3 extends over 15 amino acids. The V end was cut by 7 bases, the J end by 1 base, with 14 bases between. The full variable domain, its missing parts supplied by reference TRBV2 and TRBJ1-5, is EPEVTQTPSHQVTQMGQEVILRCVPISNHLYFYWYRQILGQKVEFLVSFYNNEISEKSEIFDDQFSVERPDGSNFTLKIRSTKLEDSAMYFCASINHRDSNQPQHFGDGTRLSIL.

This sequence joins TRBV19 and TRBJ2-2; TRBD1 matches at 8 bases. Germline lookup yields CDR1 LNHDA and CDR2 SQIVND (reference sequence). Trimming took 6 bases from V and 4 from J; bases not matched to a gene: 4. This CDR3 region has 14 residues. The CDR3 loop reads CASSDRGITGELFF. As DNA, the CDR3 is TGTGCCAGTAGCGACAGGGGAATCACCGGGGAGCTGTTTTTT.

DNA of the CDR3: TGTGCCAGCAGTGAACGACAGCATCAGCCCCAGCATTTT. Translation gives CASSERQHQPQHF. J is TRBJ1-5 and V is TRBV6-1, with D tentatively TRBD1 (5 bases). This CDR3 region has 13 residues. In germline, CDR1 is MNHNS, CDR2 SASEGT. V was shortened by 2 bases and J by 5 bases, with 7 bases between the two germline ends.